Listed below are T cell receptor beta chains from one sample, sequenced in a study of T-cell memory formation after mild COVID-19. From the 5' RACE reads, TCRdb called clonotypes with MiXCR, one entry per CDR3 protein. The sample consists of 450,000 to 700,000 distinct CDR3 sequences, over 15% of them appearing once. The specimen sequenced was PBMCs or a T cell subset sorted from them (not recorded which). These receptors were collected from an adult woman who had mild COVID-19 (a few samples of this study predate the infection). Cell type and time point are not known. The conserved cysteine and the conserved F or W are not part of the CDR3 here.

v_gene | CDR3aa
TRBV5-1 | ASSAGLAGDTQY
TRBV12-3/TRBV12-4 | ASRGTGVHEQY
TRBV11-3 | ASSLWTARGNTIY
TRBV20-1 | SARDSGNQPQH
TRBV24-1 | ATSDSGTGGNEQF
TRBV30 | AWSLVTGYEQY
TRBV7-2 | ASSRGGTYEQY
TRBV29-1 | SVEVQGGGYT
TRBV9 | ASSVGRPAPNNEQF
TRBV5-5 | ASSSTPIQGQAEAF
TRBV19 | ASSFRDTRQETQY
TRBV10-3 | AISQGQGSTDTQY
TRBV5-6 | ASSRLDRDSYEQY
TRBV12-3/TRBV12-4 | ASSPSGRGLNNEQF
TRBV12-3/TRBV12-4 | ASSVTGTGWNYGYT
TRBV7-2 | ASSPYIETNYGYT
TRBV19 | ASSIWRTDTGELF
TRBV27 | ASSLSYRALETQY
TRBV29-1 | SAEDLDWGTEAF
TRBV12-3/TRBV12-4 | ASSVRRGVNSPLH
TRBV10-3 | AISERPEQQF
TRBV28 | ASSRLDLNYNEQF
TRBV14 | ASSQRVRSPLH
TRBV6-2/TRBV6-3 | ASSYPLVAGTNTGELF
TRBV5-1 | ASSLGTEGHEQY
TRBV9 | ASSVAVGRRGTYNEQF
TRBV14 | ASSLSYEQF
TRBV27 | ASSLSWQGPEAF
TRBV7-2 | ASSLGGPRETQY
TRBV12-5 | ASGLVIRDRGSYEQY
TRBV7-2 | ASSLTGVDST
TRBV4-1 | ASSQDERGATNTGELF
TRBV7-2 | ASSTDSSGSPYEQY
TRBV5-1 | ASSFVGQGAYEQF
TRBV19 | ASSRGLADASTDTQY
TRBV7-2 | ASSLSPGPSGTQY
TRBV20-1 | SARGATTYNEQF
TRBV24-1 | ATRQGTESSTDTQY